The 20 T cell receptor beta chains presented below share a single source sample, sequenced in a study of cytomegalovirus exposure and HLA in healthy donors. The primer mix had 60 Vbeta and 13 Jbeta primers. Some clones are missing from TCRdb's copy, which holds only in-frame ones; the method was immunoSEQ multiplex PCR. Here the sample spans about 130,000 clones, roughly 76% being singletons. The sample consisted of PBMCs. All receptors come from a woman aged 45-65 years in good health and CMV-seronegative.

The rearrangement joins TRBV2 to TRBJ2-2; 7 bases are a match to TRBD2. CDR1 is SNHLY and CDR2 is FYNNEI in the germline V gene. V dropped 4 bases and J dropped 6; count of bases not matched to a gene: 8. This CDR3 has 15 amino acids. CDR3 bases: TGTGCCAGCAGTGTACATAGGGCGGGGGCCGGGGAGCTGTTTTTT. It specifies CASSVHRAGAGELFF.

The gene calls are TRBV9 and TRBJ2-1; TRBD1 aligns across 8 bases. The CDR3 extends over 16 amino acids. J was trimmed by 3 bases and V by 0 bases; bases with no gene match: 5. Germline lookup yields CDR1 SGDLS and CDR2 YYNGEE. CDR3 protein: CASSVVPGGNYNEQFF. The CDR3 nucleotides are TGTGCCAGCAGCGTAGTTCCAGGGGGCAACTACAATGAGCAGTTCTTC.

The CDR3 protein is CASILGGAVGGKTQYF. The CDR3 DNA reads TGTGCCAGCATTTTAGGGGGCGCGGTCGGGGGAAAGACCCAGTACTTC. V and J are TRBV2 and TRBJ2-5, with D maybe TRBD1 (7 bases). The V end was cut by 7 bases, the J end by 6 bases, with 24 bases between. The germline gives CDR1 SNHLY, CDR2 FYNNEI. This CDR3 has 16 amino acids.

This clone came up a few times. CDR3 nucleotide sequence: TGTGCCAGCAGCCCCAGGGATCCCCTCGCGACTGAAGCTTTCTTT. It is translated as CASSPRDPLATEAFF. V and J are TRBV13 and TRBJ1-1; a weak D match, TRBD1 (5 bases). Per germline, CDR1 PRHDT and CDR2 FYEKMQ (reference sequence). The V gene lost 5 bases and the J gene lost 5 bases, with 18 bases spanning the gap. This CDR3 is built from 15 residues.

This clone appeared once. CDR3 sequence: CASTLAGGQETQYF. The DNA for the CDR3 is TGTGCCAGCACTCTAGCGGGCGGGCAAGAGACCCAGTACTTC. The chain uses TRBV2 and TRBJ2-5, with 8 nucleotides matching TRBD2. The CDR3 length is 14 residues. With 7 bases clipped from V and 2 bases from J, the junction kept 6 bases outside the gene matches. Germline V lookup: CDR1 SNHLY, CDR2 FYNNEI.

The chain carries TRBV6-1 and TRBJ2-1; tentative D call: TRBD2 (5 bases). Trimming removed 8 bases at V and 6 bases at J, with 14 bases between. CDR1 is MNHNS and CDR2 is SASEGT in the germline V gene. The CDR3 is made up of 13 amino acids. CDR3: CASSAGFFNEQFF. In DNA form, the CDR3 reads TGTGCCAGCTCGGCGGGTTTCTTCAATGAGCAGTTCTTC.

The chain links TRBV6-4 to TRBJ2-2, with D possibly matching TRBD1 (6 bases). CDR3 length equals 13 residues. Trimming cost V 3 bases and J 6 bases, with 8 bases left between them. From germline, CDR1 is MRHNA and CDR2 SNTAGT. CDR3 sequence reads: CASSEGAAGELFF. In DNA, the CDR3 is TGTGCCAGCAGTGAGGGGGCCGCCGGGGAGCTGTTTTTT.

This clone was seen more than once but under ten times. The chain joins TRBV28 to TRBJ2-5; 7 positions agree with TRBD1. CDR1 is MDHEN and CDR2 is SYDVKM in the germline V gene. The length of the CDR3 is 14 residues. After removal of 5 bases from V and 3 bases from J, the junction contained 6 bases not matched to a gene. The CDR3 sequence is CASSGTAPEETQYF. For the CDR3, the DNA is TGTGCCAGCAGTGGGACAGCACCAGAAGAGACCCAGTACTTC.

The V gene is TRBV7-2, the J gene TRBJ2-5, with D perhaps matching TRBD2 (5 bases). From germline, CDR1 is SGHTA and CDR2 FQGNSA. Between the trimmed V and J ends, which lost 5 bases and 3 bases, there was a span of 13 bases. CDR3 length: 14 amino acids. The CDR3 sequence: CASSPWRQEETQYF. Here the CDR3 DNA reads TGTGCCAGCAGCCCTTGGAGGCAGGAAGAGACCCAGTACTTC.

This clone appeared once. The chain has TRBV28 and TRBJ1-1; TRBD1 might be the D (6 bases). This CDR3 contains 13 residues. V was trimmed by 7 bases and J by 0 bases, leaving 9 bases between them. The V gene's germline CDR1 is MDHEN and CDR2 SYDVKM. The CDR3 bases are TGTGCCAGCAAGGGACACTTGAACACTGAAGCTTTCTTT. It encodes CASKGHLNTEAFF. The full variable domain, in which reference TRBV28 and TRBJ1-1 provide the parts outside the CDR3, is DVKVTQSSRYLVKRTGEKVFLECVQDMDHENMFWYRQDPGLGLRLIYFSYDVKMKEKGDIPEGYSVSREKKERFSLILESASTNQTSMYLCASKGHLNTEAFFGQGTRLTVV.

The chain links TRBV6-1 to TRBJ1-1, with TRBD1 as a possible D gene (5 bases). Per the germline V gene, CDR1 is MNHNS and CDR2 is SASEGT. V was cut by 4 bases and J by 11 bases, with 20 bases left in between. The length of the CDR3 is 14 residues. The CDR3 region is CASSASKGAGTAFF. CDR3 coding DNA: TGTGCCAGCAGTGCCTCAAAAGGGGCAGGGACTGCTTTCTTT.

This chain uses TRBV5-1 with TRBJ1-1; TRBD1 aligns across 7 bases. V gave up 4 bases and J gave up 0 bases; unmatched junction bases: 3. The CDR3 totals 14 residues. Germline V lookup: CDR1 SGHRS, CDR2 YFSETQ. The CDR3 sequence: CASSPGQVNTEAFF. For the CDR3, the DNA is TGCGCCAGCAGCCCCGGACAGGTGAACACTGAAGCTTTCTTT.

This chain links TRBV5-6 with TRBJ2-7, with 10 bases aligning to TRBD2. The germline V gene encodes CDR1 SGHDT and CDR2 YYEEEE. V lost 4 bases and J lost 2; bases outside the gene matches: 6. The CDR3 contains 15 residues. In DNA form, the CDR3 reads TGTGCCAGCAGCCCGGGACTAGCGCTTACCTACGAGCAGTACTTC. Translating gives CASSPGLALTYEQYF.

The rearrangement links TRBV9 to TRBJ2-5, with 9 bases identical to TRBD2. This CDR3 contains 20 residues. The germline V gene has CDR1 SGDLS and CDR2 YYNGEE. V lost 1 base, J lost 2 bases, and 18 bases stayed unmatched. CDR3 amino acids: CASSVSEGASGILLQETQYF. As DNA, the CDR3 is TGTGCCAGCAGCGTATCCGAAGGGGCTAGCGGGATACTTTTACAAGAGACCCAGTACTTC.

The sample holds a few counts of this clone. V gene TRBV11-2 combines with J gene TRBJ2-7, with D tentatively TRBD2 (6 bases). Germline V gene lookup returns CDR1 SGHAT and CDR2 FQNNGV. V dropped 4 bases and J dropped 6 bases, with 19 bases sitting between them. The CDR3 has 15 residues. The CDR3 coding sequence is TGTGCCAGCAGCTCACGGGGCGGGAAGCCGACCGAGCAGTACTTC. Its protein is CASSSRGGKPTEQYF.

The chain carries TRBV6-1 and TRBJ2-7; the match to TRBD1 covers 7 bases. Germline values: CDR1 MNHNS, CDR2 SASEGT. Losses at the gene ends were 7 bases for V and 4 bases for J; bases not matched to a gene: 10. The CDR3 is 14 residues long. CDR3 loop: CASTNRGRTYEQYF. CDR3 bases: TGTGCCAGCACCAACAGGGGACGGACTTACGAGCAGTACTTC.

A remark on this clone: Other DNA sequences in this sample translate to the same CDR3. V is TRBV7-9 and J is TRBJ1-4; tentatively, D is TRBD1 (6 bases). Germline V CDR1 and CDR2: SEHNR, FQNEAQ (reference sequence). V shed 2 bases and J shed 8 bases, with 15 bases lying between them. The CDR3 is 15 residues long. For the CDR3, the DNA is TGTGCCAGCAGCTTAAGGGCCATGACAGGAGAAAAACTGTTTTTT. This encodes CASSLRAMTGEKLFF.

The chain combines TRBV10-1 with TRBJ2-4; a possible D gene is TRBD1 (6 bases). The germline V gene has CDR1 WNHNN and CDR2 SYGVQD (reference sequence). V was cut by 9 bases and J by 0 bases, with 15 bases left in between. The CDR3 length is 15 residues. The DNA of the CDR3 is TGCGCCAGACTAAACAGGGCACTAGCCAAAAACATTCAGTACTTC. Its protein product is CARLNRALAKNIQYF.

The chain is built from TRBV28 and TRBJ2-2, with 7 positions matching TRBD1. V lost 5 bases and J lost 4; bases outside the gene matches: 4. This CDR3 is built from 14 residues. Germline V gives CDR1 MDHEN, CDR2 SYDVKM. The CDR3 DNA is TGTGCCAGCAGTGAGGGGGCGCCCACCGGGGAGCTGTTTTTT. Translation: CASSEGAPTGELFF.

The CDR3 nucleotides are TGCGCCAGCAGCCAAGAGAGTTCGACAGGACGAGGCTACACCTTC. Its protein product is CASSQESSTGRGYTF. The J gene is TRBJ1-2, the V gene TRBV4-3; D is possibly TRBD1 (6 bases). There are 15 residues in the CDR3. The V gene lost 0 bases and the J gene lost 8 bases, with 16 bases spanning the gap. The germline gives CDR1 LGHNA, CDR2 YSLEER.